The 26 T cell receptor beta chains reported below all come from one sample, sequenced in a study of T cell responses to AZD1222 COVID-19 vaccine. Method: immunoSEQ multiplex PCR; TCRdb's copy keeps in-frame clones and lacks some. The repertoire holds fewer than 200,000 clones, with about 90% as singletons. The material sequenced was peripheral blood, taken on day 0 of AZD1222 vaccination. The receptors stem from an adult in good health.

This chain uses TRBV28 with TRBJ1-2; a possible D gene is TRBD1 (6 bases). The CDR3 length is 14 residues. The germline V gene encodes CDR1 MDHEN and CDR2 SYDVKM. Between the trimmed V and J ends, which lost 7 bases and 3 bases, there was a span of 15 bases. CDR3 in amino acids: CASNGVGGYYGYTF. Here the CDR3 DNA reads TGTGCCAGCAATGGGGTGGGGGGCTACTATGGCTACACCTTC.

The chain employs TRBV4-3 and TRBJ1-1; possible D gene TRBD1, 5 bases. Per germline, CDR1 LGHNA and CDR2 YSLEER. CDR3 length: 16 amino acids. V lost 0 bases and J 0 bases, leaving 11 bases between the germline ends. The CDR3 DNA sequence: TGCGCCAGCAGCCAAGATACGGCAGGGTTGAACACTGAAGCTTTCTTT. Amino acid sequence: CASSQDTAGLNTEAFF.

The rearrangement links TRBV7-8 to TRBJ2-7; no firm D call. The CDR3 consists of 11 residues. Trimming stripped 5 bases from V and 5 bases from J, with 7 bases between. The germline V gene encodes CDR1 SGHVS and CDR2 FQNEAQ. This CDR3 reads CASSPRHEQYF. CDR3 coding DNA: TGTGCCAGCAGCCCCCGTCACGAGCAGTACTTC.

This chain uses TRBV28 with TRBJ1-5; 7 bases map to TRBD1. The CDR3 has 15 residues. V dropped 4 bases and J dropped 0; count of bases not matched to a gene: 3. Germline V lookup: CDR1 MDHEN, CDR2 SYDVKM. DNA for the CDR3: TGTGCCAGCAGTTCAGGGGGGTTTAGCAATCAGCCCCAGCATTTT. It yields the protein CASSSGGFSNQPQHF.

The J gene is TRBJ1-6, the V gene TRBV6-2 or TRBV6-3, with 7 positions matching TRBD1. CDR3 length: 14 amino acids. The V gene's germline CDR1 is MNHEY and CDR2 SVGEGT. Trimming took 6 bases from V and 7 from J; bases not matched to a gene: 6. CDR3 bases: TGTGCCAGCAGCCTAAAGGGACAGAATTCACCCCTCCACTTT. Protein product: CASSLKGQNSPLHF.

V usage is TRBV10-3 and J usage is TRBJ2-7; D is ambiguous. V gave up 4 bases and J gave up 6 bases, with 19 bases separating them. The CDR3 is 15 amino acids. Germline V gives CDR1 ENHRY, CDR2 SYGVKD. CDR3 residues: CAISGPTHRISEQYF. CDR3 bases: TGTGCCATCAGTGGCCCAACTCATCGCATAAGCGAGCAGTACTTC.

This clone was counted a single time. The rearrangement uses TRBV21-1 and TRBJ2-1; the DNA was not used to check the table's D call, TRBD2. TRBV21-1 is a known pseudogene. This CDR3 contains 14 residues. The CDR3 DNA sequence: TGTGCCAGCGATCGGCTAGCGGGGTACAATGAGCAGTTCTTC. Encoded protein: CASDRLAGYNEQFF.

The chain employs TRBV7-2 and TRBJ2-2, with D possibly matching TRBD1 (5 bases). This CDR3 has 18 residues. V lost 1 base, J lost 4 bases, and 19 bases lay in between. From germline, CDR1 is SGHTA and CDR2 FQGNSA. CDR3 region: CASSLDSRGSVSTGELFF. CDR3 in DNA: TGTGCCAGCAGCTTAGATTCAAGGGGATCAGTGAGCACCGGGGAGCTGTTTTTT.

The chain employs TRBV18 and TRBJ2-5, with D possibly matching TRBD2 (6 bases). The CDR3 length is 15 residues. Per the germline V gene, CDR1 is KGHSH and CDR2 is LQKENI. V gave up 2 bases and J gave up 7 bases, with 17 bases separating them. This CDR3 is CASSPSSGAEGTQYF. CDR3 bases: TGTGCCAGCTCACCAAGTTCTGGCGCGGAGGGGACCCAGTACTTC. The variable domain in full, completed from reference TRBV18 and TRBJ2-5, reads NAGVMQNPRHLVRRRGQEARLRCSPMKGHSHVYWYRQLPEEGLKFMVYLQKENIIDESGMPKERFSAEFPKEGPSILRIQQVVRGDSAAYFCASSPSSGAEGTQYFGPGTRLLVL.

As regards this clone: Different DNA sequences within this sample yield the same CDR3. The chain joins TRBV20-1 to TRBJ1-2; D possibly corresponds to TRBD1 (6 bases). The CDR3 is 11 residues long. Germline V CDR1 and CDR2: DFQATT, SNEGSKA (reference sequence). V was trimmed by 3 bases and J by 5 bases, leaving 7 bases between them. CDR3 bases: TGCAGTGCTAGCAGGGGTTATGGCTACACCTTC. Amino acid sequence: CSASRGYGYTF.

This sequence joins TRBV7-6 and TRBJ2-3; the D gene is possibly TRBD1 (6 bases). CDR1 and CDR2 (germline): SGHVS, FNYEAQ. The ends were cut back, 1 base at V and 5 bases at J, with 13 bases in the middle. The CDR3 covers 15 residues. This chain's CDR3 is CASSLGGGALDTQYF. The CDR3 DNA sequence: TGTGCCAGCAGCTTAGGAGGGGGAGCTTTAGATACGCAGTATTTT.

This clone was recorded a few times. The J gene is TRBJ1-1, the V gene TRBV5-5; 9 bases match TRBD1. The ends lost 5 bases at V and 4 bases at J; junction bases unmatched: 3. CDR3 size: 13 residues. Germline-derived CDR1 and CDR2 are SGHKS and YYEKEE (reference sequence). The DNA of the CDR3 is TGTGCCAGCAGATGGACAGGGGCCACTGAAGCTTTCTTT. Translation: CASRWTGATEAFF.

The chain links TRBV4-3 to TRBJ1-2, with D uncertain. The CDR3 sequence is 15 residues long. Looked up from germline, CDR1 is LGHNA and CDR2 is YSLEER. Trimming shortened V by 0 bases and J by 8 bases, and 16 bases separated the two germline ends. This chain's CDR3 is CASSQDNLRTRGYTF. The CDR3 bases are TGCGCCAGCAGCCAAGATAACCTCAGGACGCGGGGCTACACCTTC.

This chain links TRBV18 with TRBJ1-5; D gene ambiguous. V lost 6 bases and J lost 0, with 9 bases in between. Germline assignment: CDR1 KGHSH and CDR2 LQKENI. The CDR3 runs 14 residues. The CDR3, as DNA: TGTGCCAGCTCCCTGGGGTTTAGCAATCAGCCCCAGCATTTT. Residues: CASSLGFSNQPQHF. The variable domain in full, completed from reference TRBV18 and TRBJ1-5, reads NAGVMQNPRHLVRRRGQEARLRCSPMKGHSHVYWYRQLPEEGLKFMVYLQKENIIDESGMPKERFSAEFPKEGPSILRIQQVVRGDSAAYFCASSLGFSNQPQHFGDGTRLSIL.

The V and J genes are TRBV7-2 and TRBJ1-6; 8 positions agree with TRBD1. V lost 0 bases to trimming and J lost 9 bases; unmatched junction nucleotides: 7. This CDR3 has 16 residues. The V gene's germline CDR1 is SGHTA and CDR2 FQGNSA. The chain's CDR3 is CASSLAFDRGGSPLHF. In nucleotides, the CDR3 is TGTGCCAGCAGCTTAGCATTTGACAGGGGCGGTTCACCCCTCCACTTT.

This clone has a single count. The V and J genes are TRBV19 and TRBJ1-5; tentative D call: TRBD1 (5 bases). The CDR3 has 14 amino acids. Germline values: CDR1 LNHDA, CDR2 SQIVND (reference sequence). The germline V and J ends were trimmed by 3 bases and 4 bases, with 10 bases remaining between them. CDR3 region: CASSIQGDNQPQHF. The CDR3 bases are TGTGCCAGTAGTATCCAAGGGGATAATCAGCCCCAGCATTTT. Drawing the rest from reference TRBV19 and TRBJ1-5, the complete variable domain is DGGITQSPKYLFRKEGQNVTLSCEQNLNHDAMYWYRQDPGQGLRLIYYSQIVNDFQKGDIAEGYSVSREKKESFPLTVTSAQKNPTAFYLCASSIQGDNQPQHFGDGTRLSIL.

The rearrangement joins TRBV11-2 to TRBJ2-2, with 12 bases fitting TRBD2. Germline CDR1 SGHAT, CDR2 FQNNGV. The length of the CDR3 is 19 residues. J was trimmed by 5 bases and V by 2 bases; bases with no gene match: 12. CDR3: CASSLFRLAGDRGTGELFF. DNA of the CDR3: TGTGCCAGCAGCTTATTTAGACTAGCGGGGGACCGAGGGACCGGGGAGCTGTTTTTT.

This CDR3 is CASSRQGGTEAFF. The CDR3 nucleotides are TGTGCCAGCAGTCGACAGGGGGGGACTGAAGCTTTCTTT. This chain uses TRBV28 with TRBJ1-1; TRBD1 matches at 9 bases. This CDR3 contains 13 residues. With 5 bases clipped from V and 5 bases from J, the junction kept 3 bases outside the gene matches. Germline V CDR1 and CDR2: MDHEN, SYDVKM.

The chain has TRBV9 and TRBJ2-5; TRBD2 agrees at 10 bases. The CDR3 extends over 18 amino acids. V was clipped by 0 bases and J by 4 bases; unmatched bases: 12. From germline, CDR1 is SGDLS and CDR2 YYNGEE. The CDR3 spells CASSVAPAGGLGRETQYF. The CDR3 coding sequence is TGTGCCAGCAGCGTAGCCCCAGCGGGGGGGCTGGGTCGAGAGACCCAGTACTTC.

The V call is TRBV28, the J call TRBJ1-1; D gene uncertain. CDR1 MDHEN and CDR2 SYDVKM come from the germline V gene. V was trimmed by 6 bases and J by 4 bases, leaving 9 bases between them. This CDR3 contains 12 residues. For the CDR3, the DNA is TGTGCCAGCAGGACCTGGGGCACTGAAGCTTTCTTT. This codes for CASRTWGTEAFF.

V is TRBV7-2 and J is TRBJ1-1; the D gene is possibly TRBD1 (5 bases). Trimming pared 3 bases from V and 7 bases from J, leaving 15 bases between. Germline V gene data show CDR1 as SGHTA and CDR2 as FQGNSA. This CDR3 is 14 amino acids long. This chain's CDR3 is CASSFMGRGIEAFF. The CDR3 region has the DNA TGTGCCAGCAGCTTCATGGGACGGGGGATTGAAGCTTTCTTT.

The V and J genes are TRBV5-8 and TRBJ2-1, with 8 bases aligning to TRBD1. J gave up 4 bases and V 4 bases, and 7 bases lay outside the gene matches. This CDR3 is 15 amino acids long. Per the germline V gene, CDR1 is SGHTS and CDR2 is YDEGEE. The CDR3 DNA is TGTGCCAGCAGCCGAGGACAGGGTCTATACAATGAGCAGTTCTTC. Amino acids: CASSRGQGLYNEQFF.

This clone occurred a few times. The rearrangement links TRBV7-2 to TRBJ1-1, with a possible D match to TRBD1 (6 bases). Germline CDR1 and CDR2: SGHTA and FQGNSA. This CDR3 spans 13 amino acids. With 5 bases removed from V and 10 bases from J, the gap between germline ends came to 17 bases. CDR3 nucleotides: TGTGCCAGCAGCCCCCCGGGGGCGGTCGGAGCTTTCTTT. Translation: CASSPPGAVGAFF.

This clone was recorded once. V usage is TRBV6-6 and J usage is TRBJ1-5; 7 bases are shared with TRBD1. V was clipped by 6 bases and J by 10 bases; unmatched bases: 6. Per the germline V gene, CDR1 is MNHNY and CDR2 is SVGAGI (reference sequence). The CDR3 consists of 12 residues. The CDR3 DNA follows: TGTGCCAGCAGGCCAGGGGGAGAACCCCAGCATTTT. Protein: CASRPGGEPQHF.

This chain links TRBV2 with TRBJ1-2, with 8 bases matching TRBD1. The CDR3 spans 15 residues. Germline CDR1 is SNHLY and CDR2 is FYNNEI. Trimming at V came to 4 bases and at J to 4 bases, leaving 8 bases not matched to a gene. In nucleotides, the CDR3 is TGTGCCAGCAGTGTTACGCAGGGGGCATCCTATGGCTACACCTTC. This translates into CASSVTQGASYGYTF.

The CDR3: CASSPGDRPYEQYF. In DNA, the CDR3 is TGTGCCAGCAGCCCAGGGGACAGACCCTACGAGCAGTACTTC. The V gene is TRBV7-3, the J gene TRBJ2-7; 7 bases are shared with TRBD1. This CDR3 is built from 14 residues. J was trimmed by 2 bases and V by 5 bases; bases with no gene match: 6. Germline V CDR1 and CDR2: SGHTA, FQGTGA.